This T cell receptor (beta chain) was found in a study of early T cells in non-severe SARS-CoV-2 infection. TCRdb called the 5' RACE reads again in MiXCR, with one record for every CDR3 protein. The sample comprises roughly 75,000 distinct CDR3 sequences, approximately 10% of which are singletons, and about 4.5% rests with the top ten. The table lists this clonotype with many counts. This CDR3 has 15 residues. V and J are TRBV3-2 and TRBJ2-5; TRBD1 was called by the table and not checked on the DNA. TRBV3-2 is deemed a pseudogene. Sample: whole blood. The receptor was isolated from an adult who was a healthcare worker with PCR-confirmed SARS-CoV-2 infection or an uninfected control (not recorded which). The DNA for the CDR3 is TGTGCCAGCAGCCGGACTGGACAGGACCAAGAGACCCAGTACTTC. Translating gives CASSRTGQDQETQYF.